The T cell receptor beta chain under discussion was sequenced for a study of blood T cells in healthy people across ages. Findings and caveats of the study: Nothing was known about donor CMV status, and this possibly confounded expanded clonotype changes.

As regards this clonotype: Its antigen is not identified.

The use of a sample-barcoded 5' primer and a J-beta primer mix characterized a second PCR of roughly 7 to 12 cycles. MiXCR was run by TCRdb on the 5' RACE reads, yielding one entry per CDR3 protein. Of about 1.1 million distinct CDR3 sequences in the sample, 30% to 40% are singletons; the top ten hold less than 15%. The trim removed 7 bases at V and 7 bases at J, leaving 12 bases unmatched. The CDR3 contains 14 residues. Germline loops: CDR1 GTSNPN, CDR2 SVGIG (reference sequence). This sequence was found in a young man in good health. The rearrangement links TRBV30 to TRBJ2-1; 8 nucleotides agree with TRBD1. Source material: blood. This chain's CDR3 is CASPSAGGKNEQFF. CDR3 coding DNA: TGTGCCTCACCTTCGGCAGGGGGCAAGAATGAGCAGTTCTTC.